The next 11 T cell receptor beta chains were all read from a single sample in a study of blood T cell repertoires in COVID-19. Sequenced by immunoSEQ multiplex PCR; TCRdb stores in-frame clones only, minus some. This table holds about 150,000 clones, around nine tenths found once. Sequenced material: peripheral blood. Source of these receptors: a woman aged 70-85 years with acute or convalescent COVID-19.

V gene TRBV30 combines with J gene TRBJ1-5; 7 bases line up with TRBD1. The length of the CDR3 is 14 residues. J gave up 0 bases and V 5 bases, and 4 bases lay outside the gene matches. Germline V gives CDR1 GTSNPN, CDR2 SVGIG (reference sequence). The CDR3 DNA reads as TGTGCCTGGGGGGACAGCTTTAGCAATCAGCCCCAGCATTTT. Translating it yields CAWGDSFSNQPQHF.

The gene calls are TRBV11-3 and TRBJ2-1; D perhaps matches TRBD2 (6 bases). Per germline, CDR1 SGHNT and CDR2 YENEEA. The CDR3 is 13 residues long. Trimming shortened V by 5 bases and J by 9 bases, and 14 bases separated the two germline ends. CDR3 region: CASSRGGRGEQFF. The CDR3 nucleotides read TGTGCCAGCAGCCGAGGAGGGCGGGGTGAGCAGTTCTTC.

The V call is TRBV5-6, the J call TRBJ1-2; 10 bases map to TRBD1. The CDR3 has 15 amino acids. The germline CDR1 and CDR2 sequences are SGHDT and YYEEEE. J gave up 2 bases and V 3 bases, and 4 bases lay outside the gene matches. The CDR3 is CASSWGQGTNYGYTF. The CDR3, as DNA: TGTGCCAGCAGCTGGGGACAGGGGACCAACTATGGCTACACCTTC.

This clone was observed a single time. The V gene is TRBV5-1, the J gene TRBJ1-2; D ambiguous. V lost 0 bases and J lost 2, with 17 bases in between. The CDR3 totals 17 residues. Looked up from germline, CDR1 is SGHRS and CDR2 is YFSETQ. CDR3 coding DNA: TGCGCCAGCAGCTTGGCCAACCGGGGAGGGCGGAACTATGGCTACACCTTC. Translated, it gives CASSLANRGGRNYGYTF. The full variable domain, in which reference TRBV5-1 and TRBJ1-2 provide the parts outside the CDR3, is KAGVTQTPRYLIKTRGQQVTLSCSPISGHRSVSWYQQTPGQGLQFLFEYFSETQRNKGNFPGRFSGRQFSNSRSEMNVSTLELGDSALYLCASSLANRGGRNYGYTFGSGTRLTVV.

The chain links TRBV12-3 or TRBV12-4 to TRBJ1-1; 7 bases agree with TRBD1. This CDR3 is built from 12 residues. V was pared by 5 bases and J by 6 bases, with 3 bases of the junction left unmatched. The CDR3 nucleotides read TGTGCCAGCAGTAGAGGGACAGCTGAAGCTTTCTTT. Its protein is CASSRGTAEAFF.

In this sample, this clone turned up a few times. The chain links TRBV5-1 to TRBJ1-1, with D tentatively TRBD1 (5 bases). Trimming took off 4 bases at V and 3 bases at J, with 16 bases between the two ends. The CDR3 has 15 amino acids. CDR1 is SGHRS and CDR2 is YFSETQ in the germline V gene. CDR3 coding DNA: TGCGCCAGCAGCGCGGGGCCGGGTCGATACACTGAAGCTTTCTTT. This encodes CASSAGPGRYTEAFF.

V and J are TRBV19 and TRBJ2-1; 16 bases map to TRBD2. Germline CDR1 is LNHDA and CDR2 is SQIVND (reference sequence). This CDR3 region has 17 residues. J was trimmed by 9 bases and V by 5 bases; bases with no gene match: 10. The CDR3 coding sequence is TGTGCCAGTAGTGCCCGGGGACTAGCGGGGGGGCTGAGTGAGCAGTTCTTC. Protein: CASSARGLAGGLSEQFF.

This clone was seen once. The genes are TRBV5-4 and TRBJ2-3; the match to TRBD2 covers 7 bases. The CDR3 is made up of 16 amino acids. V lost 4 bases to trimming and J lost 0 bases; unmatched junction nucleotides: 8. Germline values: CDR1 SGHNT, CDR2 YYREEE (reference sequence). Written as DNA, the CDR3 is TGTGCCAGCAGCCGGGGAGGGCAGGTTAGCACAGATACGCAGTATTTT. Amino acid sequence: CASSRGGQVSTDTQYF. Using reference TRBV5-4 and TRBJ2-3 for the parts outside the CDR3, the full variable domain is ETGVTQSPTHLIKTRGQQVTLRCSSQSGHNTVSWYQQALGQGPQFIFQYYREEENGRGNFPPRFSGLQFPNYSSELNVNALELDDSALYLCASSRGGQVSTDTQYFGPGTRLTVL.

The chain combines TRBV28 with TRBJ2-5, with no clear D. V gave up 1 base and J gave up 4 bases, with 13 bases separating them. The CDR3 consists of 15 residues. Germline V CDR1 and CDR2: MDHEN, SYDVKM. Here the CDR3 reads CASSLLRLLGETQYF. CDR3 coding DNA: TGTGCCAGCAGTTTATTACGGCTCCTAGGAGAGACCCAGTACTTC.

J is TRBJ1-6 and V is TRBV6-5; possible D gene TRBD1, 6 bases. CDR1 is MNHEY and CDR2 is SVGAGI in the germline V gene. This CDR3 has 14 amino acids. V dropped 5 bases and J dropped 5 bases, with 10 bases sitting between them. The CDR3: CASSTGTNNSPLHF. CDR3 coding DNA: TGTGCCAGCAGTACCGGGACAAATAATTCACCCCTCCACTTT.

The chain carries TRBV18 and TRBJ1-1; D gene uncertain. V lost 0 bases to trimming and J lost 5 bases, with 7 bases between them. The V gene's germline CDR1 is KGHSH and CDR2 LQKENI. The CDR3 totals 13 residues. This CDR3 reads CASSPPGLTEAFF. The CDR3 DNA follows: TGTGCCAGCTCACCACCCGGACTAACTGAAGCTTTCTTT.